This TCR beta chain appears in the sequencing data of a study of blood T cell repertoires in COVID-19. For the study at large: PBMCs, B-cell-depleted T cells, or T cells were the source of the cDNA or gDNA that made up the material.

Authors' methods: From reference gene primer amplification, estimates of nucleated cell counts were derived. TCRdb's copy holds only in-frame clones and misses some; the assay was immunoSEQ multiplex PCR. The DNA was the basis for D and trimming; V, J and clone size are from that table. The sample comprises 150,000 to 200,000 clones, roughly 78% of which are singletons, and approximately 3% rests with the top ten. The V end lost 5 bases, the J end lost 1 base, and 8 bases lay between the germline ends. CDR1 is SEHNR and CDR2 is FQNEAQ in the germline V gene (reference sequence). The CDR3 covers 14 residues.

The sequence came from an elderly woman with active or convalescent COVID-19. Sequenced input: peripheral blood. The rearrangement links TRBV7-9 to TRBJ2-2, with D tentatively TRBD1 (6 bases). CDR3 DNA sequence: TGTGCCAGCAGCAGAGGGGGGAACACCGGGGAGCTGTTTTTT. Its translation: CASSRGGNTGELFF. Full variable domain (missing parts from reference TRBV7-9 and TRBJ2-2): DTGVSQNPRHKITKRGQNVTFRCDPISEHNRLYWYRQTLGQGPEFLTYFQNEAQLEKSRLLSDRFSAERPKGSFSTLEIQRTEQGDSAMYLCASSRGGNTGELFFGEGSRLTVL.